This TCR beta chain appears in the sequencing data of a study of CD8+CD57+ T cells in acquired aplastic anemia. Researchers used genomic DNA as the template to profile TCR beta VDJ and CDR3. Using its own MiXCR run on the reads, TCRdb lists one record per CDR3 protein. The sample includes some 170,000 distinct CDR3 sequences, less than 60% of them seen just once. A single count supports this clonotype. The antigen is undetermined. Study findings and constraints: Found in both controls and patients were 25 to 35 CD8+ CDR3 sequences.

Previously, flow cytometry had revealed CD8+CD57+ cell expansion in the patients chosen for sequencing. Sequenced input: sorted CD4+, CD8+, or CD8+CD57+ T cells (not recorded which) from PBMCs. This clonotype was obtained from a human donor with aplastic anemia.

The CDR3 spells CASGIETRNTEAFF. CDR3 nucleotides: TGTGCTAGTGGTATCGAAACGCGGAACACTGAAGCTTTCTTT. The rearrangement uses TRBV12-5 and TRBJ1-1; D unresolved. Germline CDR1 LGHNT, CDR2 FRNRAP. Trimming removed 5 bases from V and 1 base from J, with 11 bases in between. The CDR3 loop spans 14 amino acids.